Each of the 16 T cell receptor beta chains below was sequenced from the same sample in a study of T cell repertoires in cytomegalovirus infection. Antigens of these TCRs are unknown. TCRdb re-called the reads with MiXCR, one entry per CDR3 protein. The top ten hold roughly 12% of the sample, which has 380,000 or so distinct CDR3 sequences, approximately 30% seen once. Here the sequenced sample was cultured PBMCs, taken from culture after CMV antigen stimulation. The source of these receptors is a human donor in good health (CMV status not recorded). Some clones in this sample may be carry-over from other donors' samples.

In this sample, this clonotype turned up many times. The genes are TRBV24-1 and TRBJ1-5; tentative D call: TRBD1 (6 bases). Per germline, CDR1 KGHDR and CDR2 SFDVKD. This CDR3 has 13 residues. Trimming took 4 bases from V and 10 from J, leaving 13 bases between them. The CDR3 bases are TGTGCCACCAGTGACTACACGGGGGGCCCCCAGCATTTT. Its protein product is CATSDYTGGPQHF.

This clonotype was seen only a few times. The V gene is TRBV7-8, the J gene TRBJ1-4; D is possibly TRBD1 (5 bases). Germline loops: CDR1 SGHVS, CDR2 FQNEAQ. With 5 bases removed from V and 2 bases from J, the gap between germline ends came to 15 bases. The CDR3 extends over 16 amino acids. CDR3 amino acids: CASSPMGGSTNEKLFF. The CDR3 nucleotides are TGTGCCAGCAGCCCGATGGGGGGAAGCACTAATGAAAAACTGTTTTTT.

This rearrangement joins TRBV20-1 to TRBJ1-2; 8 nucleotides line up with TRBD1. CDR3 length: 13 amino acids. Per the germline V gene, CDR1 is DFQATT and CDR2 is SNEGSKA (reference sequence). J was trimmed by 4 bases and V by 3 bases; bases with no gene match: 4. CDR3 bases: TGCAGTGCTAGTTCAGGGGGCGGCTATGGCTACACCTTC. Its protein product is CSASSGGGYGYTF.

In the case of this clonotype: Its ends do not fully match the called genes, so a read error is possible. The chain couples TRBV11-2 to TRBJ2-5; no reliable D call. Per the germline V gene, CDR1 is SGHAT and CDR2 is FQNNGV. CDR3 length equals 15 residues. Here the CDR3 reads CASSFMMYSQDTQYF. The CDR3, as DNA: TGTGCCAGCAGCTTCATGATGTACTCCCAAGATACCCAGTACTTC.

V is TRBV5-1 and J is TRBJ2-7, with D tentatively TRBD1 (6 bases). This CDR3 is built from 14 residues. V shed 0 bases and J shed 2 bases, with 9 bases lying between them. Germline CDR1 and CDR2: SGHRS and YFSETQ. The CDR3 nucleotides read TGCGCCAGCAGCTTGGGGACAGCTACCTACGAGCAGTACTTC. Its protein product is CASSLGTATYEQYF.

This clonotype has ten or more counts. This chain joins TRBV7-6 and TRBJ1-2, with 8 bases fitting TRBD1. Germline V gene lookup returns CDR1 SGHVS and CDR2 FNYEAQ. CDR3 length: 13 residues. Germline trimming cut 5 bases from V and 8 bases from J; bases unmatched to any gene: 7. The CDR3 loop reads CASSIPGGVGYTF. The CDR3 nucleotides are TGTGCCAGCAGCATTCCAGGGGGCGTAGGCTACACCTTC.

J is TRBJ2-7 and V is TRBV12-3 or TRBV12-4; D is unclear. Trimming stripped 2 bases from V and 4 bases from J, with 15 bases between. This CDR3 is 15 amino acids long. CDR3 sequence (DNA): TGTGCCAGCAGTTTATTGGGCCTAGGAAGTTACGAGCAGTACTTC. Its protein is CASSLLGLGSYEQYF.

V gene TRBV12-3 or TRBV12-4 combines with J gene TRBJ1-6, with no clear D. The V gene lost 6 bases and the J gene lost 7 bases, with 7 bases spanning the gap. The CDR3 sequence is 12 residues long. The CDR3 sequence is CASSPENSPLHF. For the CDR3, the DNA is TGTGCCAGCAGCCCAGAAAATTCACCCCTCCACTTT.

This clonotype was recorded a few times. The chain employs TRBV19 and TRBJ2-2; D not resolved. The CDR3 runs 13 residues. CDR1 is LNHDA, CDR2 SQIVND, per germline (reference sequence). The V end lost 5 bases, the J end lost 7 bases, and 11 bases lay between the germline ends. The CDR3 DNA follows: TGTGCCAGTAGTCGAGACAATCGCGGGGAGCTGTTTTTT. Amino acids: CASSRDNRGELFF.

CDR3 sequence reads: CASSQELSGYTGELFF. CDR3 bases: TGCGCCAGCAGCCAAGAATTGAGCGGGTACACCGGGGAGCTGTTTTTT. The chain carries TRBV4-3 and TRBJ2-2, with D perhaps matching TRBD2 (6 bases). This CDR3 has 16 amino acids. Per germline, CDR1 LGHNA and CDR2 YSLEER. Trimming shortened V by 0 bases and J by 3 bases, and 11 bases separated the two germline ends.

The chain recombines TRBV25-1 with TRBJ2-1; no reliable D call. V dropped 1 base and J dropped 6 bases, with 10 bases sitting between them. In germline, CDR1 is MGHDK, CDR2 SYGVNS. The CDR3 consists of 14 residues. The CDR3 sequence: CASSELVATNEQFF. DNA of the CDR3: TGTGCCAGCAGTGAATTGGTAGCTACCAATGAGCAGTTCTTC.

The rearrangement joins TRBV6-1 to TRBJ1-5; unclear D gene. The CDR3 totals 13 residues. CDR1 and CDR2 (germline): MNHNS, SASEGT. Trimming removed 7 bases at V and 7 bases at J, with 14 bases between. The CDR3 DNA reads as TGTGCCAGCATCGAGCCCCCCCAACAGCCCCAGCATTTT. It translates to CASIEPPQQPQHF.

Turning to this clonotype: A much more abundant neighbour one base away suggests this may be a read error. V is TRBV7-2 and J is TRBJ1-6; 8 positions match TRBD1. Germline V CDR1 and CDR2: SGHTA, FQGNSA. The CDR3 consists of 17 residues. The CDR3 coding sequence is TGTGCCAGCAGCCCGGGACAGGTCTTCTCCTATAATTCACCCCTCCAATTT. It translates to CASSPGQVFSYNSPLQF.

This clonotype was seen only a few times. This sequence joins TRBV20-1 and TRBJ1-5; D perhaps matches TRBD1 (5 bases). This CDR3 contains 15 residues. V lost 5 bases and J lost 2, with 16 bases in between. Germline V lookup: CDR1 DFQATT, CDR2 SNEGSKA (reference sequence). This CDR3 is CSAGAGGNRNQPQHF. The CDR3 DNA is TGCAGTGCTGGGGCGGGGGGGAATCGCAATCAGCCCCAGCATTTT.

The CDR3 loop reads CASISNSGSSTDTQYF. The CDR3, as DNA: TGTGCCAGCATATCGAATAGCGGGTCTAGCACAGATACGCAGTATTTT. The J gene is TRBJ2-3, the V gene TRBV2; 7 bases fit TRBD2. The length of the CDR3 is 16 residues. Germline V lookup: CDR1 SNHLY, CDR2 FYNNEI. The trim removed 7 bases at V and 0 bases at J, leaving 10 bases unmatched.

This clonotype was seen a handful of times. The chain couples TRBV19 to TRBJ2-1, with 11 bases matching TRBD2. The length of the CDR3 is 20 residues. Unmatched junction bases numbered 17, after V lost 4 bases and J lost 3 bases. In germline, CDR1 is LNHDA, CDR2 SQIVND (reference sequence). Here the CDR3 DNA reads TGTGCCAGTAGTACACCATGGGGGGATGCCGGGACTAGCGGCTACAATGAGCAGTTCTTC. It is translated as CASSTPWGDAGTSGYNEQFF. Filled out from reference TRBV19 and TRBJ2-1, the complete variable domain reads DGGITQSPKYLFRKEGQNVTLSCEQNLNHDAMYWYRQDPGQGLRLIYYSQIVNDFQKGDIAEGYSVSREKKESFPLTVTSAQKNPTAFYLCASSTPWGDAGTSGYNEQFFGPGTRLTVL.